These 19 T cell receptor beta chains were sequenced from one sample in a study of cytomegalovirus exposure and HLA in healthy donors. A multiplex PCR was run with 60 Vbeta primers and 13 Jbeta primers. The assay was immunoSEQ multiplex PCR, and TCRdb's table has in-frame clones only and misses some. The sample holds 150,000 to 200,000 clones, around 79% seen once. The sequencing sample was made of PBMCs. These receptor sequences come from a woman aged 40 to 49 in good health and CMV-seronegative.

In its sample, this clone is medium-sized. The rearrangement joins TRBV27 to TRBJ1-1, with 7 bases lining up with TRBD1. The CDR3 contains 14 residues. The V segment lost 8 bases and the J segment 1 base; nucleotides outside the gene matches: 7. Germline values: CDR1 MNHEY, CDR2 SMNVEV (reference sequence). The CDR3 bases are TGTGCCAGCCAAGGGACAGTCTGGAACACTGAAGCTTTCTTT. Translating gives CASQGTVWNTEAFF.

This chain joins TRBV5-1 and TRBJ2-3; 15 bases are shared with TRBD2. Germline V gives CDR1 SGHRS, CDR2 YFSETQ. The junction had 8 bases not matched to a gene; V was cut back by 4 bases and J by 2 bases. This CDR3 has 18 amino acids. DNA for the CDR3: TGCGCCAGCAGCATTGGGACTAGCGGGAGGCTATCCACAGATACGCAGTATTTT. Translated: CASSIGTSGRLSTDTQYF.

V gene TRBV27 combines with J gene TRBJ1-2; unclear D gene. Germline CDR1 is MNHEY and CDR2 is SMNVEV (reference sequence). V gave up 4 bases and J gave up 7 bases, with 22 bases separating them. CDR3 length: 16 amino acids. The CDR3 region has the DNA TGTGCCAGCAGTTATTTCCCGCTGATGGATCGGGGTGGCTACACCTTC. This gives the protein CASSYFPLMDRGGYTF.

The gene calls are TRBV5-4 and TRBJ2-3; TRBD2 matches 13 bases. From germline, CDR1 is SGHNT and CDR2 YYREEE (reference sequence). There are 17 residues in the CDR3. The J segment lost 3 bases and the V segment lost 0 bases, leaving 4 bases of the junction unmatched. CDR3 DNA: TGTGCCAGCAGCTTGGAGACTAGCGGGGGGCAGACAGATACGCAGTATTTT. It codes for CASSLETSGGQTDTQYF.

This rearrangement joins TRBV9 to TRBJ1-1; 8 bases line up with TRBD1. V gave up 0 bases and J gave up 2 bases; unmatched junction bases: 3. CDR3 length: 15 residues. CDR1 and CDR2 from the germline V gene are SGDLS and YYNGEE. CDR3 in amino acids: CASSVVAGGNTEAFF. DNA of the CDR3: TGTGCCAGCAGCGTAGTAGCAGGGGGCAACACTGAAGCTTTCTTT.

The chain couples TRBV5-1 to TRBJ2-2, with 9 bases aligning to TRBD2. The CDR3 consists of 18 residues. Trimming at V came to 4 bases and at J to 7 bases, leaving 17 bases not matched to a gene. Germline V gene lookup returns CDR1 SGHRS and CDR2 YFSETQ. In nucleotides, the CDR3 is TGCGCCAGCAGCGAGGGGGTAGCGGGAGTTTTCGGAGGCGGGGAGCTGTTTTTT. This sequence encodes CASSEGVAGVFGGGELFF.

The chain couples TRBV19 to TRBJ2-2; D not resolved. In germline, CDR1 is LNHDA, CDR2 SQIVND (reference sequence). CDR3 length: 15 residues. Trimming pared 4 bases from V and 2 bases from J, leaving 11 bases between. The CDR3 loop is CASSTRFPNTGELFF. Here the CDR3 DNA reads TGTGCCAGTAGTACGCGTTTTCCCAACACCGGGGAGCTGTTTTTT.

This clone was observed once. The rearrangement joins TRBV27 to TRBJ2-7, with 7 bases identical to TRBD1. The CDR3 covers 15 residues. V gave up 6 bases and J gave up 5 bases; unmatched junction bases: 13. Germline CDR1 reads MNHEY; CDR2 reads SMNVEV (reference sequence). The CDR3 protein is CASSYHDRVINEQYF. The CDR3 bases are TGTGCCAGCAGCTACCATGACAGGGTGATCAACGAGCAGTACTTC.

The genes are TRBV18 and TRBJ1-3; perhaps TRBD1 as D (5 bases). CDR3 length: 14 amino acids. V was clipped by 4 bases and J by 1 base, with 8 bases between them. Germline V CDR1 and CDR2: KGHSH, LQKENI. The CDR3 reads CASSRQGSGNTIYF. CDR3 sequence (DNA): TGTGCCAGCTCACGTCAGGGTTCTGGAAACACCATATATTTT.

This chain joins TRBV11-2 and TRBJ2-2; D may be TRBD2 (6 bases). CDR1 is SGHAT, CDR2 FQNNGV, per germline. CDR3 size: 15 residues. V lost 0 bases and J 5 bases, leaving 10 bases between the germline ends. The CDR3 nucleotides are TGTGCCAGCAGCTTAGACGGGAGTAAGACCGGGGAGCTGTTTTTT. Amino acid sequence: CASSLDGSKTGELFF.

The chain carries TRBV4-3 and TRBJ1-2, with D maybe TRBD1 (5 bases). Germline-derived CDR1 and CDR2 are LGHNA and YSLEER. The CDR3 runs to 13 residues. The V and J ends lost 7 bases and 4 bases respectively, with 13 bases between them. The CDR3 nucleotides are TGCGCCAGCACGCACCAGGGCAGCTATGGCTACACCTTC. This codes for CASTHQGSYGYTF.

The chain carries TRBV5-1 and TRBJ2-2; 10 bases agree with TRBD2. CDR3 length equals 15 residues. Looked up from germline, CDR1 is SGHRS and CDR2 is YFSETQ. V lost 4 bases, J lost 5 bases, and 5 bases stayed unmatched. CDR3 nucleotide sequence: TGCGCCAGCAGCCCGGGGACTAGCGCAACCGGGGAGCTGTTTTTT. Residues: CASSPGTSATGELFF.

V is TRBV11-1 and J is TRBJ2-7; 8 nucleotides match TRBD2. From germline, CDR1 is SGHAT and CDR2 FQDESV (reference sequence). The CDR3 runs 15 residues. Trimming at V came to 3 bases and at J to 2 bases, leaving 6 bases not matched to a gene. The CDR3 here is CASSFSGGPPYEQYF. The CDR3, as DNA: TGTGCCAGCAGCTTCAGCGGGGGACCACCCTACGAGCAGTACTTC.

This rearrangement joins TRBV28 to TRBJ1-1; no firm D call. V was pared by 3 bases and J by 0 bases, with 20 bases between. This CDR3 comprises 18 residues. Germline CDR1 reads MDHEN; CDR2 reads SYDVKM. The CDR3 nucleotides read TGTGCCAGCAGTTTGTGGCCCCCCCTTTCCCCCATGAACACTGAAGCTTTCTTT. Amino acids: CASSLWPPLSPMNTEAFF.

The chain recombines TRBV2 with TRBJ2-1; 7 bases fit TRBD2. The CDR3 totals 18 residues. Trimming at V came to 0 bases and at J to 9 bases, leaving 17 bases not matched to a gene. Germline V gives CDR1 SNHLY, CDR2 FYNNEI. This CDR3 reads CASSEAMAGLGRGIEQFF. DNA of the CDR3: TGTGCCAGCAGTGAAGCGATGGCCGGACTAGGTCGGGGTATTGAGCAGTTCTTC.

The chain combines TRBV19 with TRBJ1-2; D may be TRBD1 (6 bases). Germline assignment: CDR1 LNHDA and CDR2 SQIVND (reference sequence). The CDR3 length is 18 residues. Between the trimmed V and J ends, which lost 5 bases and 4 bases, there was a span of 26 bases. CDR3 DNA sequence: TGTGCCAGTAGTTCCGACAGGCGAGCCTCCGGAAGCGTCTATGGCTACACCTTC. This translates into CASSSDRRASGSVYGYTF.

The J gene is TRBJ1-4, the V gene TRBV27; D is undetermined. The germline V gene has CDR1 MNHEY and CDR2 SMNVEV (reference sequence). This CDR3 is built from 15 residues. Trimming stripped 2 bases from V and 4 bases from J, with 11 bases between. The CDR3 loop is CASSLGGRSNEKLFF. Written as DNA, the CDR3 is TGTGCCAGCAGTTTAGGAGGACGGAGTAATGAAAAACTGTTTTTT.

The chain employs TRBV28 and TRBJ2-5; D unclear. Trimming stripped 5 bases from V and 2 bases from J, with 9 bases between. This CDR3 spans 13 amino acids. CDR1 is MDHEN, CDR2 SYDVKM, per germline. The CDR3 DNA is TGTGCCAGCAGTGGCTCAAATCAAGAGACCCAGTACTTC. It codes for CASSGSNQETQYF.

The chain links TRBV27 to TRBJ2-3, with D possibly being TRBD2 (5 bases). V was trimmed by 6 bases and J by 3 bases, leaving 16 bases between them. The CDR3 has 15 amino acids. Germline CDR1 MNHEY, CDR2 SMNVEV (reference sequence). The CDR3 coding sequence is TGTGCCAGCAGACAAGGAGGAGGTGCTACAGATACGCAGTATTTT. Protein sequence: CASRQGGGATDTQYF.